This T cell receptor beta chain was captured by sequencing in a study of post-analysis software for immune sequencing data. Regarding the study as a whole: Patients used five TRBV segments, including TRBV5-6, TRBV5-1 and TRBV20-1, more often than controls.

This clonotype showed up just a few times. No antigen is known for it. The library was made from cDNA and included unique molecular identifiers. cDNA molecules numbering around 500,000 came from about 0.94 to 9.7 million T cells. One entry per CDR3 protein results from TCRdb running MiXCR on the PCR reads. The sample has some 450,000 distinct CDR3 sequences; roughly 45% are singletons. Losses at the gene ends were 2 bases for V and 6 bases for J; bases not matched to a gene: 15. Germline CDR1 is DFQATT and CDR2 is SNEGSKA (reference sequence). This CDR3 has 17 residues. This chain joins TRBV20-1 and TRBJ2-7; 11 bases match TRBD2. The sequenced sample consisted of blood. The clonotype comes from a girl aged 5 to 17 with multiple sclerosis. CDR3 in amino acids: CSARNRLAGGRVGEQYF. Written as DNA, the CDR3 is TGCAGTGCTAGAAACAGGCTAGCGGGAGGAAGAGTTGGCGAGCAGTACTTC.